Sequencing of this TCR beta chain was carried out in a study of CD8+ T cells in alopecia areata. In each case, RNA was isolated and then reverse transcribed into cDNA as the sequencing template. This table comes from immunoSEQ multiplex PCR, and its TCRdb copy is limited to in-frame clones, with some not included. Of tens of thousands of clones in the sample, 55% to 65% were seen once. The sequences come from CD8+ T cells sorted from blood, collected at week 0. This TCR derives from a human donor with alopecia areata.

The CDR3 DNA is TGTGCCAGCAGTGCTTTAAAAGGGGGGTATGGCTACACCTTC. Protein sequence: CASSALKGGYGYTF. The V and J genes are TRBV2 and TRBJ1-2, with a weak D call TRBD1 (6 bases). Trimming stripped 4 bases from V and 5 bases from J, with 14 bases between. There are 14 residues in the CDR3. CDR1 SNHLY and CDR2 FYNNEI come from the germline V gene. The full variable domain, in which reference TRBV2 and TRBJ1-2 provide the parts outside the CDR3, is EPEVTQTPSHQVTQMGQEVILRCVPISNHLYFYWYRQILGQKVEFLVSFYNNEISEKSEIFDDQFSVERPDGSNFTLKIRSTKLEDSAMYFCASSALKGGYGYTFGSGTRLTVV.